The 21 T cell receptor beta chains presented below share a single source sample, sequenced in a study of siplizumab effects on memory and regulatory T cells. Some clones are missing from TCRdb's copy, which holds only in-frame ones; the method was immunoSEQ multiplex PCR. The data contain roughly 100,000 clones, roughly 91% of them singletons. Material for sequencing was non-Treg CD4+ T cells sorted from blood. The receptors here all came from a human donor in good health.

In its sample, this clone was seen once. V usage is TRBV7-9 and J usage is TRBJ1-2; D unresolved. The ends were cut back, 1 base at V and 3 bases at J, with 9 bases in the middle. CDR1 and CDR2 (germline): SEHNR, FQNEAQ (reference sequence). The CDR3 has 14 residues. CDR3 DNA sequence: TGTGCCAGCAGCTTAGGGACGGGCCACTATGGCTACACCTTC. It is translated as CASSLGTGHYGYTF. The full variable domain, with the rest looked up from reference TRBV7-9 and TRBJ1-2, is DTGVSQNPRHKITKRGQNVTFRCDPISEHNRLYWYRQTLGQGPEFLTYFQNEAQLEKSRLLSDRFSAERPKGSFSTLEIQRTEQGDSAMYLCASSLGTGHYGYTFGSGTRLTVV.

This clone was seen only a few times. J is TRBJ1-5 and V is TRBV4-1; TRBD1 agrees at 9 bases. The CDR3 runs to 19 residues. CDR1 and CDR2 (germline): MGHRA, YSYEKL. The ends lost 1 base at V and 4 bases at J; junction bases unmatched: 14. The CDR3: CASSQVLGQGGRRNQPQHF. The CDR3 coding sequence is TGCGCCAGCAGCCAAGTTTTGGGACAGGGAGGAAGGAGGAATCAGCCCCAGCATTTT.

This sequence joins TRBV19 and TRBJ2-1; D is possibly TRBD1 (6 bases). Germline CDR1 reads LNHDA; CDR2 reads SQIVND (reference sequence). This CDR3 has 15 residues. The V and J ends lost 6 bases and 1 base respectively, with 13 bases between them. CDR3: CASRPRQVSYNEQFF. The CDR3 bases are TGTGCCAGTAGACCCCGACAGGTATCCTACAATGAGCAGTTCTTC. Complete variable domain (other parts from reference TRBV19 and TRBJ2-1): DGGITQSPKYLFRKEGQNVTLSCEQNLNHDAMYWYRQDPGQGLRLIYYSQIVNDFQKGDIAEGYSVSREKKESFPLTVTSAQKNPTAFYLCASRPRQVSYNEQFFGPGTRLTVL.

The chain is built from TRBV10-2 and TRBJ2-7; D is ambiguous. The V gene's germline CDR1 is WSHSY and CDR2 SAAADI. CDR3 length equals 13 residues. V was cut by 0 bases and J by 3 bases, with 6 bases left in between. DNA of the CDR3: TGCGCCAGCAGTGAGTCGACACACTACGAGCAGTACTTC. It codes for CASSESTHYEQYF.

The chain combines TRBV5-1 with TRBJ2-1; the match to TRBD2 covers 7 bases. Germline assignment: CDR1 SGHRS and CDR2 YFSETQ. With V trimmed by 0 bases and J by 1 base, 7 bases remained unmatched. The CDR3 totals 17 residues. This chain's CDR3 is CASSLAPGLVSYNEQFF. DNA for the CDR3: TGCGCCAGCAGCTTGGCCCCCGGACTAGTGTCCTACAATGAGCAGTTCTTC.

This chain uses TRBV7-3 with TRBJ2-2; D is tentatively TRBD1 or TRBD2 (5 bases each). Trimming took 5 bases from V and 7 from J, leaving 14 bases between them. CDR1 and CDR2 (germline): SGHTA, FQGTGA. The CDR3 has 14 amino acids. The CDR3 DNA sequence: TGTGCCAGCAGCCGGGGACCTGGGGACGGGGAGCTGTTTTTT. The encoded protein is CASSRGPGDGELFF.

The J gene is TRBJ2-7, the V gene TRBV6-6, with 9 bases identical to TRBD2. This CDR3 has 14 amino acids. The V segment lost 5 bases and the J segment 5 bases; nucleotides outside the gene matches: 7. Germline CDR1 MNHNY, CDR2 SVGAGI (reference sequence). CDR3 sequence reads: CASSRGTSNDEQYF. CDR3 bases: TGTGCCAGCAGTCGAGGGACTAGCAACGACGAGCAGTACTTC.

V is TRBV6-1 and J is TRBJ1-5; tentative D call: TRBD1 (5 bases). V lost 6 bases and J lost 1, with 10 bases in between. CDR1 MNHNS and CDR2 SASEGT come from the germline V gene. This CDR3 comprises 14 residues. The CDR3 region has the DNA TGTGCCAGCAGGTCGGGGGGGAGCAATCAGCCCCAGCATTTT. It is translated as CASRSGGSNQPQHF.

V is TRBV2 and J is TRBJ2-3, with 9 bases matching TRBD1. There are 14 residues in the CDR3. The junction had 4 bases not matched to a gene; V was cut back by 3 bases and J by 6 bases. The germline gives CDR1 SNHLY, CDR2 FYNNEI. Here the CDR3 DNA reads TGTGCCAGCAGTGAGACAGGGGGAAGGGATACGCAGTATTTT. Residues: CASSETGGRDTQYF.

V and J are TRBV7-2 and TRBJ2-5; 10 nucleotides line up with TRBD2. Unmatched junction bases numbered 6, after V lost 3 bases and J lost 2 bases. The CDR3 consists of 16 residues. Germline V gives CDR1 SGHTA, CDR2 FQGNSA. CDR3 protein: CASSLASGSLQETQYF. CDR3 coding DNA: TGTGCCAGCAGCTTGGCTAGCGGGAGCTTGCAAGAGACCCAGTACTTC.

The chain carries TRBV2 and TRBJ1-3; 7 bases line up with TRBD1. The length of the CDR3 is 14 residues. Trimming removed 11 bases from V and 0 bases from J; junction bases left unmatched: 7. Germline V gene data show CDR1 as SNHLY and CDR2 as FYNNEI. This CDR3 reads CAEQGPNSGNTIYF. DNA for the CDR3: TGTGCCGAACAGGGGCCAAACTCTGGAAACACCATATATTTT.

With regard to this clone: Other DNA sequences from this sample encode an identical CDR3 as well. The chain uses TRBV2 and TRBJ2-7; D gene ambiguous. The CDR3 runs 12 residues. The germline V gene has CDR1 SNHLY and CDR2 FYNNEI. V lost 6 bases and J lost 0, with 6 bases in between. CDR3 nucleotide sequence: TGTGCCAGCAGCCTTACCTCCTACGAGCAGTACTTC. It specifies CASSLTSYEQYF.

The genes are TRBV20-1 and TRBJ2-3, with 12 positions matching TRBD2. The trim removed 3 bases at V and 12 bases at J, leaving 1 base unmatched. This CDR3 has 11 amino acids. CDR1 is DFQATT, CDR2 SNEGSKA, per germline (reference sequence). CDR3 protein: CSARTSGSQYF. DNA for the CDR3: TGCAGTGCTAGGACTAGCGGGAGTCAGTATTTT.

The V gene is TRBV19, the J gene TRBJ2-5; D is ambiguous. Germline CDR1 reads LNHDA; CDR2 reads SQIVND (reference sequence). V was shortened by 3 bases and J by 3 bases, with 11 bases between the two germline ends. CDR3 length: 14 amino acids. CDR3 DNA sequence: TGTGCCAGTAGTATGGCTAGGAGAGAAGAGACCCAGTACTTC. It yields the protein CASSMARREETQYF.

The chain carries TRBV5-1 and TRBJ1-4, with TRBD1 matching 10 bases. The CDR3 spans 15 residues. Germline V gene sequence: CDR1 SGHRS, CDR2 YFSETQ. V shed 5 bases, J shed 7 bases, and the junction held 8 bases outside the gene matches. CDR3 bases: TGCGCCAGCAGACGGGACAGGGGACAGCGTGAAAAACTGTTTTTT. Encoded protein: CASRRDRGQREKLFF. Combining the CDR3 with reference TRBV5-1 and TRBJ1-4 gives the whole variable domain KAGVTQTPRYLIKTRGQQVTLSCSPISGHRSVSWYQQTPGQGLQFLFEYFSETQRNKGNFPGRFSGRQFSNSRSEMNVSTLELGDSALYLCASRRDRGQREKLFFGSGTQLSVL.

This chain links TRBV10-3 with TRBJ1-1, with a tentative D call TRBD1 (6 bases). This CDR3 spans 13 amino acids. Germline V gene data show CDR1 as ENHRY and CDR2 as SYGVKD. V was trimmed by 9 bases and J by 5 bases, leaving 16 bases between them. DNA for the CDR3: TGTGCCATGACAGGTTCGGATCGGACTGAAGCTTTCTTT. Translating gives CAMTGSDRTEAFF.

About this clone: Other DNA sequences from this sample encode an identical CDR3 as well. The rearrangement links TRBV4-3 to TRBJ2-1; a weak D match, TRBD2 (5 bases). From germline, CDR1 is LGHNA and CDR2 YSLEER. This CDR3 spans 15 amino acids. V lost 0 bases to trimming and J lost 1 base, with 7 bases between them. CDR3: CASSQDSGSYNEQFF. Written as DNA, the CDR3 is TGCGCCAGCAGCCAAGACAGCGGATCCTACAATGAGCAGTTCTTC.

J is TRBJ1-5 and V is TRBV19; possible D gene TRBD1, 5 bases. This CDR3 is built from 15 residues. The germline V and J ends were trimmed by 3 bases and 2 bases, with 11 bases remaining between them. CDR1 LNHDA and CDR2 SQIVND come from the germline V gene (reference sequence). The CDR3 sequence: CASSIPGGGNQPQHF. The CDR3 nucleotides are TGTGCCAGTAGTATCCCCGGGGGAGGCAATCAGCCCCAGCATTTT.

CDR3 amino acids: CASSPGQVGHNEQFF. DNA for the CDR3: TGTGCCAGCTCACCGGGACAGGTGGGACACAATGAGCAGTTCTTC. The gene calls are TRBV18 and TRBJ2-1, with TRBD1 matching 8 bases. This CDR3 has 15 amino acids. Germline V gene sequence: CDR1 KGHSH, CDR2 LQKENI. The trim removed 3 bases at V and 5 bases at J, leaving 6 bases unmatched.

The CDR3 DNA is TGTGCCAGCAGTTCTACAGGGACAGGTCAGCCCCAGCATTTT. This sequence encodes CASSSTGTGQPQHF. The chain uses TRBV7-9 and TRBJ1-5; 8 positions agree with TRBD1. From germline, CDR1 is SEHNR and CDR2 FQNEAQ (reference sequence). The CDR3 is 14 residues long. V shed 6 bases, J shed 6 bases, and the junction held 7 bases outside the gene matches.

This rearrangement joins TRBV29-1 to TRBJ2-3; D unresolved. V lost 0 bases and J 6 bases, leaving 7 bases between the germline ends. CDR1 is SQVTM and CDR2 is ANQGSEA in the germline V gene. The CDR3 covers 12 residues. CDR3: CSVEDQSDTQYF. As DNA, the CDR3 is TGCAGCGTTGAAGATCAGTCGGATACGCAGTATTTT.